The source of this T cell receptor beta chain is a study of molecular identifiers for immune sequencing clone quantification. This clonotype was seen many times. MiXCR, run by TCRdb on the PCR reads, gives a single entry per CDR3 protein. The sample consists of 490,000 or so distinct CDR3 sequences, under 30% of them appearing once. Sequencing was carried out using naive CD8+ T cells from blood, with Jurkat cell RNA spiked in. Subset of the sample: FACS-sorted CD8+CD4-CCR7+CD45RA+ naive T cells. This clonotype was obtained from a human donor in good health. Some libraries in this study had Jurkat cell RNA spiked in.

The CDR3 DNA follows: TGTGCCAGCAGTGAAGCGTTGAGCGATACGCAGTATTTT. It is translated as CASSEALSDTQYF. The chain employs TRBV2 and TRBJ2-3; D is unclear. Trimming removed 0 bases at V and 6 bases at J, with 7 bases between. The CDR3 length is 13 residues. Per the germline V gene, CDR1 is SNHLY and CDR2 is FYNNEI. Full variable domain (missing parts from reference TRBV2 and TRBJ2-3): EPEVTQTPSHQVTQMGQEVILRCVPISNHLYFYWYRQILGQKVEFLVSFYNNEISEKSEIFDDQFSVERPDGSNFTLKIRSTKLEDSAMYFCASSEALSDTQYFGPGTRLTVL.